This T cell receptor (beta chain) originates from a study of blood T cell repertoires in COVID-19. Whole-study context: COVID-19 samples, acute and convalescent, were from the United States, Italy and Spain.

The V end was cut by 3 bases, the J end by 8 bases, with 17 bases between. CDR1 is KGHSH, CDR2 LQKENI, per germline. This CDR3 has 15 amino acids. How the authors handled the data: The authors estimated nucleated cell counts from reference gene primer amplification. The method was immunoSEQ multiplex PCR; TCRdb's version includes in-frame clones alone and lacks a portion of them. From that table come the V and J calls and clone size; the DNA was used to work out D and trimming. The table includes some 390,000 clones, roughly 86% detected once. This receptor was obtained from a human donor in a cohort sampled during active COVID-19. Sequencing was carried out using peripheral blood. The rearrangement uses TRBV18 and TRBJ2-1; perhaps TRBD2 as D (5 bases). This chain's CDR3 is CASSPRRQWSDEQFF. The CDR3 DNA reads TGTGCCAGCTCACCGAGGAGGCAATGGTCCGATGAGCAGTTCTTC.